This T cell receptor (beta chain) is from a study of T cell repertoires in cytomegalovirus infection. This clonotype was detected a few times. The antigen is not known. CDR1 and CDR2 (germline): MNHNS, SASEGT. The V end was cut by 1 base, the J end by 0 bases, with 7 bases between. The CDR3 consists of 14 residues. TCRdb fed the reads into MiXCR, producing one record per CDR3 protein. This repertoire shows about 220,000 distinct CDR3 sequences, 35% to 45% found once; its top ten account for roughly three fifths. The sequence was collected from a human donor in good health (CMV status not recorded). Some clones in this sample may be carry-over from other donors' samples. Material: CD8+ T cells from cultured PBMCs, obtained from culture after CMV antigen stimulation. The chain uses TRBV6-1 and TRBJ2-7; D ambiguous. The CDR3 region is CASSEEDGSYEQYF. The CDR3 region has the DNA TGTGCCAGCAGTGAAGAGGACGGCTCCTACGAGCAGTACTTC.